This TCR beta chain was recovered during a study of T cell responses to AZD1222 COVID-19 vaccine. Study results and limitations: Females made up more of the donors, who were largely white British, and clonal diversity may have come out too low. Dominant CD4 TCR responses targeted spike regions 160-218 and 743-854. Among AZD1222 vaccinees, only six or seven were seropositive at baseline.

Here immunoSEQ multiplex PCR was the method, and the copy in TCRdb shows in-frame clones only, minus some. The sample records roughly 120,000 clones, more than 75% being singletons. The CDR3 runs to 15 residues. V was cut by 5 bases and J by 7 bases, with 20 bases left in between. The V gene's germline CDR1 is LNHDA and CDR2 SQIVND (reference sequence). To note about this clone: Its antigen is still unknown.

This TCR derives from an adult in good health. The rearrangement links TRBV19 to TRBJ2-5; D possibly corresponds to TRBD1 (6 bases). Sequencing was performed on peripheral blood, taken on day 0 of AZD1222 vaccination. This CDR3 is CASSEPGTPKMTQYF. For the CDR3, the DNA is TGTGCCAGTAGTGAGCCCGGGACACCCAAGATGACCCAGTACTTC.